This T cell receptor beta chain was captured by sequencing in a study of T cells in Graves' hyperthyroidism and ophthalmopathy. Study results and caveats: Blood also held most thyroid clonotypes expanded beyond 0.001. The model anticipated ophthalmopathy a median about six months pre-onset.

Not enrolled were patients with uncontrolled infection, other autoimmune disease, pregnancy or lactation. The study based diagnoses on clinical symptoms, serum thyroxine and TRAb, thyroid ultrasound and orbital computed tomography. V was clipped by 3 bases and J by 12 bases, with 11 bases between them. The CDR3 is made up of 11 amino acids. This clonotype came up a few times. The antigen is not known. RNA transcripts served as the template for amplifying TCR beta CDR3 regions. A set of HTBI primers served as the primers for a first-round RT-PCR of the TCR CDR3. MiXCR, applied by TCRdb to the multiplex PCR reads, yields one record per CDR3 protein. The sample lists 350,000 to 400,000 distinct CDR3 sequences, approximately 18% seen once, with about 38% in the top ten.

The sequence was obtained from a man younger than 35 with Graves' ophthalmopathy. Source material: blood. The chain has TRBV12-3 or TRBV12-4 and TRBJ2-5; tentative D call: TRBD1 (6 bases). CDR3 sequence reads: CASSFGDNEYF. The CDR3 bases are TGTGCCAGCAGTTTTGGGGACAATGAGTACTTC.